Shown below are 11 T cell receptor beta chains from a single sample sequenced in a study of metastatic and nonmetastatic thyroid tumors. TCRdb reanalyzed the PCR reads with MiXCR. Of roughly 40,000 clones detected, approximately 20% appear once; the ten largest clones hold roughly an eighth. There were no patients who had received any treatment before thyroid surgery. Sequenced sample: tumor tissue. These receptors originate from a female donor with papillary thyroid cancer or a benign thyroid nodule (not recorded which). Some clones in this sample may be carry-over from other donors' samples.

The sample holds many counts of this clone. This rearrangement joins TRBV29-1 to TRBJ1-1, with 7 bases identical to TRBD1. CDR1 is SQVTM, CDR2 ANQGSEA, per germline. The CDR3 runs 15 residues. The V and J ends lost 1 base and 4 bases, in that order; junction bases with no gene match: 9. In nucleotides, the CDR3 is TGCAGCGTTGAAGTTTTAGGCAGGGGGGCCACTGAAGCTTTCTTT. Protein sequence: CSVEVLGRGATEAFF.

This clone was seen many times. The chain recombines TRBV14 with TRBJ2-1; no definite D call. Germline lookup yields CDR1 SGHDN and CDR2 FVKESK. Trimming left V 0 bases short and J 6 bases short, with 6 bases between. The CDR3 extends over 13 amino acids. The CDR3 region is CASSQDDANEQFF. Written as DNA, the CDR3 is TGTGCCAGCAGCCAAGATGACGCCAATGAGCAGTTCTTC.

This sequence joins TRBV18 and TRBJ2-2; 9 positions agree with TRBD2. Germline V lookup: CDR1 KGHSH, CDR2 LQKENI. CDR3 length: 17 amino acids. The V segment lost 1 base and the J segment 1 base; nucleotides outside the gene matches: 4. In DNA, the CDR3 is TGTGCCAGCTCACCACGCTTACTAGCGGGGAACACCGGGGAGCTGTTTTTT. Its translation: CASSPRLLAGNTGELFF.

This clone occurred many times. This sample also contains other DNA sequences that code for the same CDR3. This sequence joins TRBV2 and TRBJ1-3; tentatively, D is TRBD1 (5 bases). The CDR3 runs 15 residues. V lost 6 bases and J lost 0, with 12 bases in between. Germline CDR1 is SNHLY and CDR2 is FYNNEI. This chain's CDR3 is CASSFDSTSGNTIYF. The CDR3 bases are TGTGCCAGCAGCTTCGACAGTACCTCTGGAAACACCATATATTTT.

In its sample, this clone was seen many times. V usage is TRBV6-5 and J usage is TRBJ2-5, with D maybe TRBD2 (6 bases). The ends were cut back, 2 bases at V and 3 bases at J, with 10 bases in the middle. The CDR3 has 14 residues. Germline V gene data show CDR1 as MNHEY and CDR2 as SVGAGI. DNA of the CDR3: TGTGCCAGCAGTTACGGAGGGGCAGAAGAGACCCAGTACTTC. Amino acid sequence: CASSYGGAEETQYF.

This clone was observed many times. The chain recombines TRBV5-1 with TRBJ2-6; D unclear. Germline V gene sequence: CDR1 SGHRS, CDR2 YFSETQ. This CDR3 spans 16 amino acids. Trimming stripped 2 bases from V and 0 bases from J, with 9 bases between. The CDR3 sequence is CASSFGPSSGANVLTF. CDR3 nucleotides: TGCGCCAGCAGCTTTGGTCCGAGCTCTGGGGCCAACGTCCTGACTTTC.

This clone turned up a few times. The chain uses TRBV6-1 and TRBJ2-2; 13 nucleotides match TRBD2. Germline CDR1 is MNHNS and CDR2 is SASEGT. The CDR3 is 16 residues long. Trimming at V came to 8 bases and at J to 4 bases, leaving 7 bases not matched to a gene. The CDR3 DNA follows: TGTGCCAGCGCTCCCCGACTAGCGGGGGGCACCGGGGAGCTGTTTTTT. This sequence encodes CASAPRLAGGTGELFF.

At least ten counts were recorded for this clone. The chain couples TRBV6-1 to TRBJ2-5, with D unresolved. Germline assignment: CDR1 MNHNS and CDR2 SASEGT. V was trimmed by 0 bases and J by 4 bases, leaving 6 bases between them. CDR3 length equals 13 residues. The CDR3 nucleotides read TGTGCCAGCAGTGAAGCACCCCGAGAGACCCAGTACTTC. Amino acids: CASSEAPRETQYF.

This clone has ten or more counts. The chain is built from TRBV5-1 and TRBJ2-2; D is unresolved. CDR1 and CDR2 from the germline V gene are SGHRS and YFSETQ. V gave up 1 base and J gave up 0 bases, with 7 bases separating them. The CDR3 is 15 amino acids. CDR3 coding DNA: TGCGCCAGCAGCTTGCCGACCGCGAACACCGGGGAGCTGTTTTTT. It is translated as CASSLPTANTGELFF.

This clone occurred a few times. The rearrangement links TRBV7-8 to TRBJ1-1; D unresolved. Deletions cut 0 bases from V and 0 bases from J, with 8 bases between. CDR1 is SGHVS, CDR2 FQNEAQ, per germline. This CDR3 spans 15 amino acids. CDR3 protein: CASSLAGRMNTEAFF. Here the CDR3 DNA reads TGTGCCAGCAGCTTAGCTGGTCGCATGAACACTGAAGCTTTCTTT.

This clone was picked up many times. CDR3 nucleotide sequence: TGCGCCAGCAGCCAAGTAGGCAGGCCTGGAGGCTACACCTTC. It is translated as CASSQVGRPGGYTF. This chain joins TRBV4-1 and TRBJ1-2; the D is unclear. The germline CDR1 and CDR2 sequences are MGHRA and YSYEKL. This CDR3 is built from 14 residues. The V end was cut by 1 base, the J end by 8 bases, with 14 bases between.